These 13 T cell receptor beta chains originate from one sample sequenced in a study of CD8+ T cells in alopecia areata. RNA extraction and reverse transcription yielded cDNA as sequencing template. Assay used: immunoSEQ multiplex PCR; TCRdb lists only in-frame clones, some missing. The sample has 200,000 to 300,000 clones, none seen only once. Cutaneous lymph nodes were pooled and cells sorted by CD4, CD8alpha, NKG2D, NKG2ACE and more. Sequencing was performed on CD4+ T cells sorted from a lymph node. The receptors originated from a C3H/HeJ mouse with alopecia areata. The strain's MHC type: H2-k.

Remarks on this clone: Mouse gene names apply. Read coverage stops 4 residues before the CDR3 terminus; the germline J gene supplies the remainder. The genes are TRBV14 and TRBJ2-7; the D gene is possibly TRBD1 (6 bases). The CDR3 has 14 residues. From germline, CDR1 is SGHDT and CDR2 FRDEAV. This chain's CDR3 is CASRRGTSQYEQYF. CDR3 bases read: TGTGCCAGCAGGCGAGGGACAAGCCAATAT. The whole variable domain, filled in from reference TRBV14 and TRBJ2-7, reads EAGVTQSPRYAVLQEGQAVSFWCDPISGHDTLYWYQQPRDQGPQLLVYFRDEAVIDNSQLPSDRFSAVRPKGTNSTLKIQSAKQGDTATYLCASRRGTSQYEQYFGPGTRLTVL.

Remarks on this clone: Here the gene names and germline are mouse. The read stops 4 residues short of the end of the CDR3; the missing end is completed from the germline J gene. This sequence joins TRBV31 and TRBJ2-2; 11 nucleotides match TRBD2. Per the germline V gene, CDR1 is GKSSPN and CDR2 is SITVG. The V gene end was trimmed by 6 bases and the J gene end by 1 base; junction bases not matched to a gene: 4. The CDR3 is 15 residues long. Incomplete CDR3 DNA: TGTGCCTGCCGACTGGGGGGGAAAAACACCGGG. Translating gives CACRLGGKNTG. The full CDR3 protein is CACRLGGKNTGQLYF.

A remark on this clone: A much larger clone lies one base from this, so it may be a read error. The gene symbols are mouse symbols. The read gets to within 4 residues of the CDR3 end, and the germline J gene fills in the rest. Other nucleotide sequences from this sample produce the same CDR3. The gene calls are TRBV4 and TRBJ1-2; 7 positions match TRBD1. Trimming at V came to 6 bases and at J to 0 bases, leaving 4 bases not matched to a gene. There are 14 residues in the CDR3. Looked up from germline, CDR1 is LGHDT and CDR2 is YNNKQL (reference sequence). CDR3 bases read: TGTGCCAGCAGAAGACAGGGCGCAAACTCC. This translates into CASRRQGANS. The whole CDR3 sequence reads CASRRQGANSDYTF.

This clone appeared a few times. Gene names are the mouse ones. Other nucleotide sequences from this sample produce the same CDR3. CDR3 DNA (partial): TGTGCCTGGAGGCCTGGGGGAAACACCGGG. This translates into CAWRPGGNTG. The full CDR3 sequence reads CAWRPGGNTGQLYF. V is TRBV31 and J is TRBJ2-2, with 7 bases aligning to TRBD2. The CDR3 end is not reached by the read, which stops 4 residues before it; the germline J gene fills it in. CDR1 and CDR2 (germline): GKSSPN, SITVG. The CDR3 contains 14 residues. V dropped 3 bases and J dropped 1; count of bases not matched to a gene: 2.

This clone was observed a few times. The gene names here belong to mouse. The read comes to an end 3 residues before the CDR3 does, leaving the germline J gene to fill in the end. The chain joins TRBV13-1 to TRBJ1-6; 12 bases align to TRBD1. TRBJ1-6 is sorted into the ORF group, with uncertain function. Germline CDR1 and CDR2: NSHNY and SYGAGN. This CDR3 comprises 16 residues. After removal of 4 bases from V and 7 bases from J, the junction contained 6 bases not matched to a gene. The CDR3 bases that were read are TGTGCCAGCAGTATGGGGACAGGGGGCCGAAATTCGCCC. Protein product: CASSMGTGGRNSP. The whole CDR3 protein reads CASSMGTGGRNSPLYF.

This clone was counted a few times. Gene names denote mouse genes. The read gets to within 3 residues of the CDR3 end, and the germline J gene fills in the rest. The V gene is TRBV13-1, the J gene TRBJ1-6; weak D call: TRBD1 (5 bases). TRBJ1-6 belongs to the ORF category, with a function that is uncertain. Deletions cut 1 base from V and 2 bases from J, with 7 bases between. This CDR3 is built from 15 residues. Germline V gene sequence: CDR1 NSHNY, CDR2 SYGAGN. The CDR3 protein is CASSDWGAYNSPLYF. CDR3 bases read: TGTGCCAGCAGTGATTGGGGGGCCTATAATTCGCCC.

As to this clone: Any gene name here is a mouse gene name. Read coverage stops 4 residues before the CDR3 terminus; the germline J gene supplies the remainder. The rearrangement links TRBV2 to TRBJ2-3; 7 nucleotides match TRBD2. The V and J ends lost 3 bases and 0 bases, in that order; junction bases with no gene match: 3. The CDR3 length is 15 residues. Germline values: CDR1 LGHNA, CDR2 YSYQKL. The CDR3 here is CASSQAGGSAETLYF. The CDR3 DNA, read in part, is TGTGCCAGCAGCCAGGCTGGGGGTAGTGCAGAA.

This clone was counted at least ten times. These gene names are mouse names. The DNA read from the CDR3 is TGTGCCAGCAGTGCCGGGACAGGGGGGTATAATTCGCCC. It yields the protein CASSAGTGGYNSP. The CDR3 in its entirety is CASSAGTGGYNSPLYF. The chain uses TRBV13-1 and TRBJ1-6, with TRBD1 matching 11 bases. The CDR3 extends 3 residues past the end of the read, so its final part is completed from the germline J gene. TRBJ1-6 counts as an open reading frame of uncertain function. Trimming cost V 3 bases and J 4 bases; bases outside gene matches: 3. Germline V CDR1 and CDR2: NSHNY, SYGAGN. The CDR3 is 16 amino acids.

This clone was seen at least ten times. Mouse names are used for the genes. The observed sequence ends 4 residues before the CDR3 terminus, with the missing tail filled in from the germline J gene. The chain uses TRBV13-3 and TRBJ2-2; no firm D call. V lost 4 bases to trimming and J lost 0 bases, with 4 bases between them. There are 13 residues in the CDR3. Germline CDR1 is NNHDY and CDR2 is SYVADS. The part of the CDR3 DNA that was read is TGTGCCAGCAGTCTCGCAAACACCGGG. This sequence encodes CASSLANTG. The CDR3 reads in full as CASSLANTGQLYF. The full variable domain, with the rest looked up from reference TRBV13-3 and TRBJ2-2, is EAAVTQSPRSKVAVTGGKVTLSCHQTNNHDYMYWYRQDTGHGLRLIHYSYVADSTEKGDIPDGYKASRPSQENFSLILELASLSQTAVYFCASSLANTGQLYFGEGSKLTVL.

The sample holds a few counts of this clone. All gene names here are mouse names. The read ends 4 residues early relative to the CDR3; the germline J gene fills the gap. This rearrangement joins TRBV1 to TRBJ2-2; 9 positions agree with TRBD1. Unmatched junction bases numbered 2, after V lost 6 bases and J lost 3 bases. From germline, CDR1 is NSQYPW and CDR2 LRSPGD (reference sequence). The CDR3 sequence is 14 residues long. CDR3 bases read: TGCACCTGCAGGGGACAGGGTGACACCGGG. This encodes CTCRGQGDTG. The complete CDR3 protein is CTCRGQGDTGQLYF.

Concerning this clone: Here the gene names and germline are mouse. From the germline J gene comes the end of the CDR3, since the read stops 4 residues before it. Other DNA variants within this sample encode the same CDR3. V usage is TRBV4 and J usage is TRBJ1-2; 7 nucleotides agree with TRBD1. This CDR3 comprises 13 residues. The trim removed 4 bases at V and 3 bases at J, leaving 2 bases unmatched. In germline, CDR1 is LGHDT, CDR2 YNNKQL (reference sequence). The part of the CDR3 DNA that was read is TGTGCCAGCAGCTCTACAGGGGACTCC. This translates into CASSSTGDS. The full-length CDR3 reads as CASSSTGDSDYTF.

Comments on this clone: Gene names are the mouse ones. The read ends 4 residues before the CDR3 terminus; that terminus is restored from the germline J gene. This chain uses TRBV19 with TRBJ2-1; 9 nucleotides align to TRBD2. This CDR3 contains 17 residues. The germline V gene has CDR1 FNHDT and CDR2 SITEND (reference sequence). The ends lost 2 bases at V and 3 bases at J; junction bases unmatched: 9. The CDR3 DNA, read in part, is TGTGCCAGCAGTATTTGGGGGGGCGCACGGGGCTATGCT. Translated: CASSIWGGARGYA. The full-length CDR3 reads as CASSIWGGARGYAEQFF.

This clone has at least ten counts. Gene names are mouse gene names. The read falls 4 residues short of the CDR3 end, and the missing part is taken from the germline J gene. J is TRBJ2-3 and V is TRBV13-3; possibly TRBD2 for D (6 bases). The CDR3 sequence is 15 residues long. The V end lost 0 bases, the J end lost 1 base, and 9 bases lay between the germline ends. Germline CDR1 reads NNHDY; CDR2 reads SYVADS. CDR3 sequence reads: CASSDAAGGAETLYF. The covered CDR3 bases are TGTGCCAGCAGTGATGCGGCTGGGGGTGCAGAA.